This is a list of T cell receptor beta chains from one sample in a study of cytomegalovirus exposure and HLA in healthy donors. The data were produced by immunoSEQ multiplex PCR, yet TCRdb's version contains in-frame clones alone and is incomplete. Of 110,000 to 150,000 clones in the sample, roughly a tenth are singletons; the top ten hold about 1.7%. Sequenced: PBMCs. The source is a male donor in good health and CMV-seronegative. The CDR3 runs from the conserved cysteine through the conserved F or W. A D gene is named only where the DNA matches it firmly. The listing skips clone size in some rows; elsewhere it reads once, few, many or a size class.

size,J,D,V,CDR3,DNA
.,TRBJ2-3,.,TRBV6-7,CASSYPGGDTQYF,TGTGCCAGCAGTTACCCCGGTGGAGATACGCAGTATTTT
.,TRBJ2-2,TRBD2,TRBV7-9,CASSRWSGSNTGELFF,TGTGCCAGCAGCCGATGGAGCGGGAGCAACACCGGGGAGCTGTTTTTT
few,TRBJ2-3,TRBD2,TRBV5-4,CASSAPSLRAGGEDTQYF,TGTGCCAGCAGCGCCCCGTCACTTAGGGCGGGAGGTGAAGATACGCAGTATTTT
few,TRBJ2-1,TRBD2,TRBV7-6,CASSLDSRSGTRNEQFF,TGTGCCAGCAGCTTAGACAGTCGGAGCGGGACGAGGAATGAGCAGTTCTTC
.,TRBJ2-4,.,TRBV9,CASSWGGRRVAKNIQYF,TGTGCCAGCAGCTGGGGGGGCCGTCGGGTAGCCAAAAACATTCAGTACTTC
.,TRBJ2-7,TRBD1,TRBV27,CASSLAGQGQFYEQYF,TGTGCCAGCAGTTTAGCGGGACAGGGGCAGTTCTACGAGCAGTACTTC
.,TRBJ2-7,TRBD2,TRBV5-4,CASSLGLAGVGSSYEQYF,TGTGCCAGCAGCTTGGGACTAGCGGGAGTTGGGTCATCCTACGAGCAGTACTTC
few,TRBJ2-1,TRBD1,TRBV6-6,CATRDRVSNEQFF,TGTGCCACCCGGGACAGGGTTTCCAATGAGCAGTTCTTC
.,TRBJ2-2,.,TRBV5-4,CASSLERSTGELFF,TGTGCCAGCAGCTTGGAGCGCTCTACCGGGGAGCTGTTTTTT
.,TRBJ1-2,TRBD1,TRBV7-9,CASSPVAGGLYGYTF,TGTGCCAGCAGCCCTGTGGCAGGGGGTCTCTATGGCTACACCTTC
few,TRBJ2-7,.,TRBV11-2,CASSLVESLEQYF,TGTGCCAGCAGCTTAGTAGAGAGTCTCGAGCAGTACTTC
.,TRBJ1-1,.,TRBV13,CASGGGFECFGDTEAFF,TGTGCCAGCGGGGGGGGCTTCGAGTGTTTCGGGGACACTGAAGCTTTCTTT
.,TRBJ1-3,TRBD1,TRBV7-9,CASSLTQGATGNTIYF,TGTGCCAGCAGCTTAACACAGGGGGCCACTGGAAACACCATATATTTT
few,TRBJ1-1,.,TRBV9,CASSVLRESGTEAFF,TGTGCCAGCAGCGTACTACGAGAGTCGGGCACTGAAGCTTTCTTT
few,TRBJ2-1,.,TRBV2,CASRPISSYNEQFF,TGTGCCAGCAGACCCATTAGCTCCTACAATGAGCAGTTCTTC
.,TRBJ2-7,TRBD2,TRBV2,CASRALGGGRVPYEQYF,TGTGCCAGCAGGGCCCTTGGGGGCGGGAGGGTGCCCTACGAGCAGTACTTC
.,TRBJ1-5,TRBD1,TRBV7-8,CASSPMGQGAGWSNQPQHF,TGTGCCAGCAGCCCCATGGGACAGGGAGCGGGGTGGAGCAATCAGCCCCAGCATTTT
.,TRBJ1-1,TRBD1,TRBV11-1,CASSLKGAVEAFF,TGTGCCAGCAGCTTGAAGGGGGCAGTTGAAGCTTTCTTT
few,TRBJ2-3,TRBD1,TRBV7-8,CASSPTGLADTQYF,TGTGCCAGCAGCCCGACAGGGCTAGCAGATACGCAGTATTTT
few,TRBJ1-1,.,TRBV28,CASSLNARGAKNTEAFF,TGTGCCAGCAGTTTAAATGCTCGGGGGGCGAAGAACACTGAAGCTTTCTTT
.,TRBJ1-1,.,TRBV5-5,CASKEVSMNTEAFF,TGTGCCAGCAAAGAGGTCTCGATGAACACTGAAGCTTTCTTT
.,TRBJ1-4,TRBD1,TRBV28,CASSGQAATNEKLFF,TGTGCCAGCAGTGGACAGGCCGCAACTAATGAAAAACTGTTTTTT
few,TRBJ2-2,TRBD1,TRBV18,CASSPDRDWTGELFF,TGTGCCAGCTCGCCGGACAGGGATTGGACCGGGGAGCTGTTTTTT
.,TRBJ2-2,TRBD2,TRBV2,CASEAGGAPGELFF,TGTGCCAGTGAGGCGGGGGGGGCCCCCGGGGAGCTGTTTTTT
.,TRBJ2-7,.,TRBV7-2,CASNNEISGPHHF,TGTGCCAGCAATAACGAGATAAGCGGTCCGCACCACTTC
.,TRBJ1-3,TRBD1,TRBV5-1,CASSRDSNSGNTIYF,TGCGCCAGCAGTAGGGACAGCAACTCTGGAAACACCATATATTTT
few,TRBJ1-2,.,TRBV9,CASSVDNSLYGYTF,TGTGCCAGCAGCGTAGATAACAGCCTCTATGGCTACACCTTC
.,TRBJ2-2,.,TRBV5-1,CASSLDVGNTGELFF,TGCGCCAGCAGCTTGGATGTCGGTAACACCGGGGAGCTGTTTTTT
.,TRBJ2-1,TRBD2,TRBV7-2,CASSPGLSQEQFF,TGTGCCAGCAGCCCGGGACTATCTCAGGAGCAGTTCTTC
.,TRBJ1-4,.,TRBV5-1,CASSREGFGEKLFF,TGCGCCAGCAGCCGGGAGGGGTTCGGAGAAAAACTGTTTTTT
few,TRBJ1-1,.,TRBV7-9,CASSTFQGQTEAFF,TGTGCCAGCAGCACGTTCCAGGGGCAAACTGAAGCTTTCTTT
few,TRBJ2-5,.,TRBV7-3,CASSQYGGQETQYF,TGTGCAAGCAGCCAGTACGGGGGTCAAGAGACCCAGTACTTC
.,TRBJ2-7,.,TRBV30,CAWATGPARGEQYF,TGTGCCTGGGCGACCGGGCCGGCTAGGGGCGAGCAGTACTTC
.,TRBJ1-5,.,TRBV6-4,CASSAESNQPQHF,TGTGCCAGCAGCGCGGAAAGCAATCAGCCCCAGCATTTT
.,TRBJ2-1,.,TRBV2,CASREGQQYNEQFF,TGTGCCAGCAGGGAGGGACAGCAATACAATGAGCAGTTCTTC
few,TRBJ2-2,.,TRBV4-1,CASSQDWAHTGELFF,TGCGCCAGCAGCCAAGATTGGGCGCACACCGGGGAGCTGTTTTTT
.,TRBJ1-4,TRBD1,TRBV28,CASSSLTDRGGEKLFF,TGTGCCAGCAGTTCCCTCACGGACAGGGGTGGCGAAAAACTGTTTTTT
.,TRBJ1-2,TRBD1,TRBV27,CASSLTGGNYGYPF,TGTGCCAGCAGTTTAACAGGGGGCAACTATGGCTACCCCTTC
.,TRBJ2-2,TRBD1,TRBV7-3,CASSFGTGTGELFF,TGTGCCAGCAGCTTTGGGACAGGGACCGGGGAGCTGTTTTTT
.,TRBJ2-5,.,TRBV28,CASSLYAGYETQYF,TGTGCCAGCAGTTTATACGCAGGGTATGAGACCCAGTACTTC
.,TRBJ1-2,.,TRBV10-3,CAIRWWRKVNYGYTF,TGTGCCATCAGGTGGTGGCGGAAAGTTAACTATGGCTACACCTTC
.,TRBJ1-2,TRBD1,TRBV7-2,CASSFDRADGYTF,TGTGCCAGCAGTTTCGACAGGGCCGATGGCTACACCTTC
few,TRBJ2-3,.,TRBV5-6,CASSLPPGSTDTQYF,TGTGCCAGCAGCTTGCCTCCGGGAAGCACAGATACGCAGTATTTT
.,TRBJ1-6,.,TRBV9,CAAGRSEGSPLHF,TGTGCCGCTGGCCGCTCAGAGGGTTCACCCCTCCACTTT
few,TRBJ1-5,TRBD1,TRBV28,CASSSTGGWGLGGPQHF,TGTGCCAGCAGTTCTACAGGGGGCTGGGGTTTAGGCGGGCCCCAGCATTTT
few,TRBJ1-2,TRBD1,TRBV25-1,CASSALQGSGAGYTF,TGTGCCAGCAGTGCACTACAGGGGTCTGGGGCTGGCTACACCTTC
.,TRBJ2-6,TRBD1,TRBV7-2,CASSLRGGTESSGANVLTF,TGTGCCAGCAGCTTAAGGGGTGGGACAGAGAGCTCTGGGGCCAACGTCCTGACTTTC
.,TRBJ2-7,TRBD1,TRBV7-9,CASSARDRGTYEQYF,TGTGCCAGCAGCGCACGGGACAGGGGAACCTACGAGCAGTACTTC
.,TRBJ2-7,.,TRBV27,CASSLQGSYEQYF,TGTGCCAGCAGTTTGCAGGGTTCCTACGAGCAGTACTTC
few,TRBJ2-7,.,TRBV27,CASSLSPLTYEQYF,TGTGCCAGCAGTTTATCACCCCTCACTTACGAGCAGTACTTC
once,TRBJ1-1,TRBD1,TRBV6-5,CASSRQGVTEAFF,TGTGCCAGCAGTCGACAGGGCGTCACTGAAGCTTTCTTT
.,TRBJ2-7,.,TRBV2,CASSEWQDEQYF,TGTGCCAGCAGTGAGTGGCAGGACGAGCAGTACTTC
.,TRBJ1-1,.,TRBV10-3,CAISKVGSGDTEAFF,TGTGCCATCAGCAAAGTGGGGAGCGGGGACACTGAAGCTTTCTTT
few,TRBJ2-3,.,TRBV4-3,CASSRYRVSTDTQYF,TGCGCCAGCAGCCGATACAGGGTTAGCACAGATACGCAGTATTTT
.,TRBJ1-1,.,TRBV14,CASSQDGFWTANTEAFF,TGTGCCAGCAGCCAAGATGGTTTTTGGACAGCGAACACTGAAGCTTTCTTT
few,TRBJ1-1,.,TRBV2,CASSALRTEAFF,TGTGCCAGCAGTGCTTTACGGACTGAAGCTTTCTTT
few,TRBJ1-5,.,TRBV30,CAWSVRENQPQHF,TGTGCCTGGAGTGTACGGGAAAATCAGCCCCAGCATTTT
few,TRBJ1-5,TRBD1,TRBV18,CASSPGTGERNNQPQHF,TGTGCCAGCTCACCGGGGACAGGGGAAAGGAACAATCAGCCCCAGCATTTT
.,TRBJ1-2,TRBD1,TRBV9,CASSISGTGFGYTF,TGTGCCAGCAGCATATCCGGGACAGGGTTCGGCTACACCTTC
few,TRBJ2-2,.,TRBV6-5,CASSPSGTTGELFF,TGTGCCAGCAGCCCGAGCGGAACCACCGGGGAGCTGTTTTTT